The present T cell receptor beta chain was sequenced within a study of shared clonotypes between healthy human individuals (dated by TCRdb to about 2020). Context from the whole study: Three men and a couple of women, aged 18 to 49 years, made up the cohort. For each donor, CD4 naive and CD4 memory were each run on three plates, CD8 naive on two plates, and CD8 memory on one plate. Blood TCR repertoires of several healthy adults were deeply sequenced to estimate repertoire size and the extent of clonotype sharing between individuals. To increase sequencing depth and limit assay-specific biases, different laboratories used diverse techniques to prepare libraries and sequence TCR repertoires. Each donor's leukapheresis produced roughly between roughly 0.85 and 9.5 billion PBMCs. The research as a whole found: Sampling was limited to blood, and TCR repertoires in tissue likely differ from TCR repertoires in blood. Larger estimated clonotype richness was generally found for naive subsets than for memory subsets. Even with the large sequencing depth, rarefaction of the sorted-subset datasets indicated that sequencing was incomplete. Higher generation probabilities were observed for clonotypes shared by all four sorted-subset donors than for non-shared clonotypes. Across four donors, about 5% of naive CD4, approximately 3.5% of naive CD8, about 2.3% of memory CD4, and under 0.45% of memory CD8 clonotypes were shared. Pairwise subsampling indicated that sequencing depth was expected to affect the degree of clonotype sharing among donors. Because the study included a small number of donors, the genetic and exposure-history diversity represented was limited.

TCR CDR3 regions were amplified from genomic DNA by multiplex PCR using the deep immunoSEQ assay. For each cell subset, the extracted genomic DNA was distributed evenly across all wells of several immunoSEQ 96-well plates, and each plate served as one replicate. For sorted subsets, 200 to 250 ng of genomic DNA, equivalent to 30,000 or so T cell genomes, went into each replicate PCR. Purified libraries were quantified with a Qubit 3.0 fluorometer, sized on a Bioanalyzer 2100, and re-quantified with the KAPA Library Quantification kit. Every immunoSEQ 96-well plate was sequenced on a dedicated single-read 150-cycle Illumina NextSeq 550 flow cell. The authors' analysis ran thus. Because the immunoSEQ output included only junctional sequences and no quality scores, the filtering could not be the same as the filtering used for full-length reads. To assign V/J genes and CDR3, sequences were annotated against IMGT germline references using PyIR, a Python wrapper for IgBLAST v1.9. Reads with weak V/J assignments (E-value above 1e-6), missing CDR3, stop codons, out-of-frame junctions, or ambiguous translated residues were removed. V3J clonotypes were defined as sequences sharing an identical inferred V gene, J gene, and CDR3 amino acid sequence. Percentage overlap between repertoires was computed as shared unique clonotypes divided by the size of the smaller repertoire. Richness of each repertoire was evaluated using RTK rarefaction, the Chao1 estimator, and Recon v2.1 estimates of unobserved clonotypes. For all TCRbeta clonotypes obtained by the gDNA method from a handful of donors, generation probabilities were computed with OLGA. TCRdb holds this immuneACCESS table with in-frame rearrangements only. Some clones are missing; in checked studies, unresolved V genes explain under half, and the rest has no known cause. V, J and clone size reflect that table, while D and trimming were determined from the DNA. Within this sample are some 2 million clones, with about 95% of them counted one time only. The top ten hold roughly 1% of the sample.

About this clone: Its recognized antigen is unknown. There are no base qualities to consult, and no much larger clone falls within one base.

CD8 naive samples consisted of CD45RO-negative cells that were positively selected for CCR7, yielding a CD45RA+CCR7+ population without TemRA cells. Donors were healthy HIV-negative adults with no recently reported acute infections or vaccinations. All donors were Caucasian adults living in Nashville, Tennessee, USA. Blood was collected by leukapheresis, and PBMCs were isolated by Ficoll-Histopaque density gradient centrifugation and then cryopreserved in liquid nitrogen vapor phase. Analytical flow cytometry was used to check the purity and quantity of every magnetically sorted T cell population. Genomic DNA was isolated from every sorted fraction and measured by UV absorbance on a Nanodrop 2000c. This TCR came from a man between 18 and 35 years old in good health. Sample: naive CD8+ T cells sorted from blood. The label giving this sample's cell subset or site can be read as: CD45RA+CCR7+.

The CDR3 reads CASSPGQDRPAYEQYF. The sequenced DNA: TGTGCCAGCTCACCTGGCCAGGACAGGCCCGCCTACGAGCAGTACTTC. This chain is built from TRBV18 and TRBJ2-7, and TRBD1 aligns with 7 junction nucleotides. V is cut back by 3 bases and J by 2 bases, with 10 bases in the junction unmatched. The cysteine opens and the phenylalanine closes a CDR3 of 16 amino acids. Only the CDR3 part of the read is kept: 48 bases, read in frame from the first base. CDR1 and CDR2 (KGHSH, LQKENI) derive from the germline V gene.